The present entry profiles one T cell receptor (beta chain) with its context. Germline CDR1 is SEHNR and CDR2 is FQNEAQ (reference sequence). The CDR3 is 16 amino acids. Losses at the gene ends were 3 bases for V and 4 bases for J; bases not matched to a gene: 5. Sequenced by immunoSEQ multiplex PCR; TCRdb stores in-frame clones only, minus some. The sample lists 65,000 or so clones; about nine tenths were seen once. The source of the sample is a study of blood T cell repertoires in COVID-19. On the study more broadly: In each case, the material was cDNA or gDNA derived from T cells, B-cell-depleted T cells, or PBMCs.

This TCR was recovered from a man in his sixties with acute or convalescent COVID-19. The J gene is TRBJ2-1, the V gene TRBV7-9; 11 positions match TRBD2. Sequencing was carried out using peripheral blood. CDR3 DNA: TGTGCCAGCAGCTTGTTAGCGGGGGGGGATTACAATGAGCAGTTCTTC. Residues: CASSLLAGGDYNEQFF.